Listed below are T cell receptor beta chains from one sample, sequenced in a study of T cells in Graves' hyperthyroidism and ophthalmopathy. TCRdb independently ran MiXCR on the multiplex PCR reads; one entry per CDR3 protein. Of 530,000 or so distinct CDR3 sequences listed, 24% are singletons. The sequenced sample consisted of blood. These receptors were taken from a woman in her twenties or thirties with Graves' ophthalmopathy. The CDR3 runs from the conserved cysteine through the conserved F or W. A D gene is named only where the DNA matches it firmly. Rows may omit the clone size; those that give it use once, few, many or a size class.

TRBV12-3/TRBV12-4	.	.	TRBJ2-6	TGTGCCAGCAGTTTGAGCAGGGCCGCTGGGGCCAACGTCCTGACTTTC	CASSLSRAAGANVLTF
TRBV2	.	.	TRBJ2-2	TGTGCCAGCAGTGAAAGGGGGTATCCGAACACCGGGGAGCTGTTTTTT	CASSERGYPNTGELFF
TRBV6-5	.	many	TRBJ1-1	TGTGCCAGCAGTTACCTGAATGATCTTAACACTGAAGCTTTCTTT	CASSYLNDLNTEAFF
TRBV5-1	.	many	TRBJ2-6	TGCGCCAGCAGCTTGGTAGGGTCCTCTGGGGCCAACGTCCTGACTTTC	CASSLVGSSGANVLTF
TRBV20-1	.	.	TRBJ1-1	TGCAGTGCCCCACTCAACAGGGTCTCTGAAGCTTTCTTT	CSAPLNRVSEAFF
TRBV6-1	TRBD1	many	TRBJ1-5	TGTGCCATCTCCGCCGGGACAGGGACACAGCCCCAGCATTTT	CAISAGTGTQPQHF
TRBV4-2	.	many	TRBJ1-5	TGTGCCAGCAGCCAAGGACAGTTTAGCAATCAGCCCCAGCATTTT	CASSQGQFSNQPQHF
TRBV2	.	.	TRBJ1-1	TGTGCCAGCTCACCACCTCGGGGCCTCGGTGAGGCTTTCTTT	CASSPPRGLGEAFF
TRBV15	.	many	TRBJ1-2	TGTGCCACCAGCAGAGCCCTAGCTCTTAACTATGGCTACACCTTC	CATSRALALNYGYTF
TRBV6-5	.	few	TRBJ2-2	TGTGCCAGCAGTTCTTCCCACGGGCCCCCGGAGCTGTTTTTT	CASSSSHGPPELFF
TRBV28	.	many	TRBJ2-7	TGTGCCAGCAGTTTATCATCAGGCGAGCAGTACTTC	CASSLSSGEQYF
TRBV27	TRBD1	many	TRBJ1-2	TGTGCCAGCGGCGGGACAGGGAATAACTATGGCTACACCTTC	CASGGTGNNYGYTF
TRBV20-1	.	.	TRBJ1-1	TGCAGTGCCGGGGCAGGCGCTGCGAACACTGAAGCTTTCTTT	CSAGAGAANTEAFF
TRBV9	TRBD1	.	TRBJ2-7	TGTGCCAGCAGCGTGGCAGGGGGCTGGGAAGAGCAGTACTTC	CASSVAGGWEEQYF
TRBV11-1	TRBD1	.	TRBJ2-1	TGTGCCAGCAGCTTAGAACCGGGACAGGGTAATGAGCAGTTCTTC	CASSLEPGQGNEQFF
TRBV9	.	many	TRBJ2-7	TGTGCCAGCAGCGCAAGCCGATATCCCTGGGAGCAGTACTTC	CASSASRYPWEQYF
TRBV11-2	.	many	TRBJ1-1	TGTGCCAGCAGCTTCTTGGTACAGGGGAACACTGAAGCTTTCTTT	CASSFLVQGNTEAFF
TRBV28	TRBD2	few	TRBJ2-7	TGTGCCAGCAGAGACGGGGGGGTGGCGGGGCAGTACTACGAGCAGTACTTC	CASRDGGVAGQYYEQYF
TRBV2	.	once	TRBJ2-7	TGTGCCAGTTCACCCATTGGCCCCTACGAGCAGTACTTC	CASSPIGPYEQYF
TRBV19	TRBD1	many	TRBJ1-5	TGTGCCACCCGAGACAGGGACGATAGCAATCAGCCCCAGCATTTT	CATRDRDDSNQPQHF
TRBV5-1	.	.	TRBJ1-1	TGCGCCAGCGGGACCGGGGGTAGCACTGAAGCTTTCTTT	CASGTGGSTEAFF
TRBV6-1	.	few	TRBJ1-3	TGTGCCAGCAGTCCAGCACGGGGGCGTCTGGACACCATATATTTT	CASSPARGRLDTIYF
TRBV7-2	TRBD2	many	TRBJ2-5	TGTGCCAGCAGCTTAGTTCGGGCGGGGGTAGAGACCCAGTACTTC	CASSLVRAGVETQYF
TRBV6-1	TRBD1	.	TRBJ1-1	TGTGCCAGCAGAACAGGGGAAATGAACACTGAAGCTTTCTTT	CASRTGEMNTEAFF
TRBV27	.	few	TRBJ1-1	TGTGCCAGCAGTTTTGAAGGAGGGCCCTATCTCACTGAAGCTTTCTTT	CASSFEGGPYLTEAFF
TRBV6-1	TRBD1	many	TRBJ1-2	TGTGCCAGCAGCATAACCTACAGGGGGAACTATGGCTACACCTTC	CASSITYRGNYGYTF
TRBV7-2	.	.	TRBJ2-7	TGTGCCTGGAGTTTGCAGGGTATCTACGAGCAGTACTTC	CAWSLQGIYEQYF
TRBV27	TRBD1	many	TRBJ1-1	TGTGCCAGCAGTTCGGGACAGGGCCAATACCTAAACACTGAAGCTTTCTTT	CASSSGQGQYLNTEAFF
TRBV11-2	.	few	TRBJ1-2	TGTGCCAGCAGCCCCTTTTACTATGGCTACACCTTC	CASSPFYYGYTF
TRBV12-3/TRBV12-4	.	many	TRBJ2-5	TGTGCCAGCAGTGTCCCTGGCCAGGCGGAGACCCAGTACTTC	CASSVPGQAETQYF
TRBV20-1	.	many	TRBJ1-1	TGCAGTGCTAGACCCAACGGGTGGGGGAACACTGAAGCTTTCTTT	CSARPNGWGNTEAFF
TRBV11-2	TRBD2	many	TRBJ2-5	TGTGCCAGCAGCTTACAGCGGGGCGCCCAAGAGACCCAGTACTTC	CASSLQRGAQETQYF
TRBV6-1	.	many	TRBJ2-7	TGTGCCAGCAGTGTAATCCAGGCAGGATCCTACGAGCAGTACTTC	CASSVIQAGSYEQYF
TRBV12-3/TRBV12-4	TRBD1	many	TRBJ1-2	TGTGCCATCAGACAGGGAGGCGGCTACACCTTC	CAIRQGGGYTF
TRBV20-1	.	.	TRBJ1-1	TGCAGTGCTCGGGACGGGAGGGGTACTGAAGCCTTCTTT	CSARDGRGTEAFF
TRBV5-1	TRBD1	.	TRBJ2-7	TGCGCCAGCAGCTTGGCTCGGGACAGGGTGTACGAGCAGTACTTC	CASSLARDRVYEQYF
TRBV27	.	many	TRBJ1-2	TGTGCCAGCAGTTTATCTCCAGGGTATGGGGGCTACACCTTC	CASSLSPGYGGYTF
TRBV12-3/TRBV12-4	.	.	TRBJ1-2	TGTGCCAGCAGTTTACGGGACATCTCCTATGGCTACACCTTC	CASSLRDISYGYTF
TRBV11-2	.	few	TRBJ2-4	TGTGCCAGCAGCGCTCCGGTGGGAAGGTTTAACATTCAGTACTTC	CASSAPVGRFNIQYF
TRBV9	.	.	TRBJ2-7	TGTGCCAGCAGCGTAGGAGGGACCAGCGCTTACGAGCAGTACTTC	CASSVGGTSAYEQYF
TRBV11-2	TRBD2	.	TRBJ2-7	TGTGCCAGCAGCTTAGTGAGCGGGGGGGGATCCTACGAGCAGTACTTC	CASSLVSGGGSYEQYF
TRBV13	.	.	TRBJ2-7	TGTGCCAGCAGGCCCCGGACAGTCTACGAGCAGTACTTC	CASRPRTVYEQYF
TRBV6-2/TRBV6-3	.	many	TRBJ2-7	TGCGCCAGCAGCCGCGGCGCCTACGAGCAGTACTTC	CASSRGAYEQYF
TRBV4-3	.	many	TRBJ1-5	TGCGCCAGCAGCCAAGATCTTGATCAGCCCCAGCATTTT	CASSQDLDQPQHF
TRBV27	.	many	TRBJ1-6	TGTGCCAGCAAAGGAGCAGGACCAAGGTCACCCCTCCACTTT	CASKGAGPRSPLHF
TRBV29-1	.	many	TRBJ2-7	TGCAGCGTTGAACCCGACAGGAACTCCTACGAGCAGTACTTC	CSVEPDRNSYEQYF